The T cell receptor beta chain described here comes from a study of response to subunit inactivated influenza vaccine. Overall study results and limits: Authors suggested each seasonal influenza vaccination recruits few new T cells.

On this clonotype: Antigen specificity is unknown.

TCRdb processed the RT-PCR reads anew with MiXCR; each CDR3 protein has one entry. Of fewer than 650,000 distinct CDR3 sequences listed, 10% to 15% are singletons. The source was PBMCs from blood, collected about 40 days after vaccination. This clonotype was sampled from a man aged 50 to 59 who received an inactivated influenza vaccine.

The CDR3 region is CASSPLIGDGETQYF. CDR3 nucleotides: TGCGCCAGCAGCCCCTTGATCGGGGATGGGGAGACCCAGTACTTC. The rearrangement joins TRBV5-1 to TRBJ2-5, with D possibly being TRBD2 (5 bases). The CDR3 runs to 15 residues. Germline CDR1 is SGHRS and CDR2 is YFSETQ. The V gene lost 4 bases and the J gene lost 5 bases, with 18 bases spanning the gap.